One sample yielded the 3 T cell receptor beta chains listed below, sequenced in a study of shared clonotypes between healthy human individuals. As defined, naive CD8 cells were CD45RO-negative and positively selected for CCR7, with terminally differentiated effector memory CD45RA+ cells excluded. TCRdb's table, derived via immunoSEQ multiplex PCR, lists solely in-frame clones and lacks some. The table records around 1,900,000 clones, just over 90% of them present only once. The sample taken for sequencing was naive CD8+ T cells from PBMCs. The receptor set was obtained from a man aged 18-30 years in good health. Some clones in this sample may be carry-over from other donors' samples.

The rearrangement uses TRBV7-6 and TRBJ2-7; D possibly corresponds to TRBD2 (6 bases). Germline CDR1 reads SGHVS; CDR2 reads FNYEAQ. This CDR3 has 17 amino acids. The V end was cut by 1 base, the J end by 1 base, with 17 bases between. The CDR3 nucleotides read TGTGCCAGCAGCTTAGGGAACTTAGGGCGGGGATCCTACGAGCAGTACTTC. Protein product: CASSLGNLGRGSYEQYF.

Notes on this clone: This same CDR3 is encoded by further DNA sequences in the sample. The chain links TRBV4-1 to TRBJ2-5, with TRBD2 matching 7 bases. The CDR3 spans 13 residues. V lost 4 bases to trimming and J lost 5 bases; unmatched junction nucleotides: 4. Germline assignment: CDR1 MGHRA and CDR2 YSYEKL. CDR3 residues: CASSPRDYETQYF. The CDR3 region has the DNA TGCGCCAGCAGCCCCCGGGACTATGAGACCCAGTACTTC.

This chain joins TRBV4-1 and TRBJ1-5, with 8 bases aligning to TRBD1. The length of the CDR3 is 19 residues. V dropped 0 bases and J dropped 3; count of bases not matched to a gene: 13. Germline V lookup: CDR1 MGHRA, CDR2 YSYEKL. The CDR3 DNA follows: TGCGCCAGCAGCCAAGATCCCAACCTAGGACAGGGAATCAATCAGCCCCAGCATTTT. Translation gives CASSQDPNLGQGINQPQHF.